This T cell receptor beta chain was observed in a study of glioma-infiltrating T cells. In this sample, this clonotype turned up many times. Its target is unknown. Amplification of TCR alpha and beta CDR3 regions from RNA used iRepertoire nested multiplex PCR. Tissue mRNA or PBMC total RNA, roughly 100-400 ng, went into one-step reverse transcription and amplification. Via MiXCR, TCRdb re-called the multiplex PCR reads, giving one row per CDR3 protein. The table has about 180,000 distinct CDR3 sequences, roughly two fifths seen once. Study-wide findings and caveats: Tissue-blood divergence was below expectation in non-neoplastic patients, above in gliomas. CDR3 overlap between tissue and blood was very small.

Input material: glioma tissue, nonneoplastic brain tissue, or PBMCs (not recorded which). This TCR came from a human donor with low-grade glioma or glioblastoma, undergoing nonglioma brain surgery, or in good health (not recorded which).

CDR3 amino acids: CASSYSLAEAAYEQYF. CDR3 DNA: TGTGCCAGCAGTTACTCCCTTGCTGAGGCGGCCTACGAGCAGTACTTC. The rearrangement joins TRBV6-2 or TRBV6-3 to TRBJ2-7; D gene unclear. The CDR3 loop spans 16 amino acids. Germline CDR1 MNHEY, CDR2 SVGEGT. V lost 0 bases to trimming and J lost 2 bases, with 14 bases between them.